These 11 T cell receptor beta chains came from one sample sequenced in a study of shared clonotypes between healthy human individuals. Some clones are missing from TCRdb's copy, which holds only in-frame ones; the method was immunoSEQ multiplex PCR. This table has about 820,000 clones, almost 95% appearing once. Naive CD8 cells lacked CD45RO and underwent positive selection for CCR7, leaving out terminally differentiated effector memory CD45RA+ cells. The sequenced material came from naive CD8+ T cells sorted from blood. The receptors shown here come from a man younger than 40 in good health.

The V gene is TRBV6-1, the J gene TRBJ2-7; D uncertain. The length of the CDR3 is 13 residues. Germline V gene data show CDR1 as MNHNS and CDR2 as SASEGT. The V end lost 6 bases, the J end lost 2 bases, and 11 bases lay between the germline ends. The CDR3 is CASRLAQTYEQYF. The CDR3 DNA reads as TGTGCCAGCAGGTTAGCCCAAACCTACGAGCAGTACTTC.

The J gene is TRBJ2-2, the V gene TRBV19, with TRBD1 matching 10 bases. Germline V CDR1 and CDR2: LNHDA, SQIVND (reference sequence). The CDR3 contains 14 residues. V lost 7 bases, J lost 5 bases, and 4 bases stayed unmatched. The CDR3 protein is CASNPGQGTGELFF. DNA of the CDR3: TGTGCCAGTAACCCGGGACAGGGGACCGGGGAGCTGTTTTTT.

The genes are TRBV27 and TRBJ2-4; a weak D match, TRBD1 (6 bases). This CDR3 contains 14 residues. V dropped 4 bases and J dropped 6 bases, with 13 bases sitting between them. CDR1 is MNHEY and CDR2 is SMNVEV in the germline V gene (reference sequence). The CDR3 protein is CASSSLQGRNIQYF. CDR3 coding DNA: TGTGCCAGCAGTTCATTACAGGGCAGAAACATTCAGTACTTC.

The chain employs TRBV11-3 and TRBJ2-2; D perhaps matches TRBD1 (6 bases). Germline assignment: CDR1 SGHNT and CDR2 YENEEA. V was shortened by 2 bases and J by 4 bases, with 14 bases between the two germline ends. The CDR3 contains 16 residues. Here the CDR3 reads CASSLNRDGVTGELFF. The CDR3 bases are TGTGCCAGCAGCTTAAACAGGGACGGGGTCACCGGGGAGCTGTTTTTT.

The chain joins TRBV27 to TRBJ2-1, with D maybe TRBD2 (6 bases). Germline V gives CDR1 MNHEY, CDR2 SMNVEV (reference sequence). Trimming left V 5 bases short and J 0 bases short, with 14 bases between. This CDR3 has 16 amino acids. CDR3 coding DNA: TGTGCCAGCAGTCGGGGGTTTGCCGGCTCCTACAATGAGCAGTTCTTC. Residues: CASSRGFAGSYNEQFF.

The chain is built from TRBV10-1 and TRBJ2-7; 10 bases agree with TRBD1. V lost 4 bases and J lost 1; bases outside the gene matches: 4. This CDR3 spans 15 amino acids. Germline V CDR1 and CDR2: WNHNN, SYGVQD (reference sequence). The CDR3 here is CASSGQGARSYEQYF. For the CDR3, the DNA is TGCGCCAGCAGTGGACAGGGGGCAAGGTCCTACGAGCAGTACTTC.

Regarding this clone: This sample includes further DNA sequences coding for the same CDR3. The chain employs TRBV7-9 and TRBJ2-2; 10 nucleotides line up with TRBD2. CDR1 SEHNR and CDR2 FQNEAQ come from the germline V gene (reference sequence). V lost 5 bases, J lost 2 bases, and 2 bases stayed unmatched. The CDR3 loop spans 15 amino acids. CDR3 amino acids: CASSRTSGNTGELFF. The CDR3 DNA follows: TGTGCCAGCAGCCGGACTAGCGGCAACACCGGGGAGCTGTTTTTT.

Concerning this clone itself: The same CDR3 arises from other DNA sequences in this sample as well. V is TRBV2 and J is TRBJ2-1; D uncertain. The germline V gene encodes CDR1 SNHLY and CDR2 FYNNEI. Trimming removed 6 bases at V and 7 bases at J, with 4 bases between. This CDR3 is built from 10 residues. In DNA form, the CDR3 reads TGTGCCAGCAGGGGTAATGAGCAGTTCTTC. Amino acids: CASRGNEQFF.

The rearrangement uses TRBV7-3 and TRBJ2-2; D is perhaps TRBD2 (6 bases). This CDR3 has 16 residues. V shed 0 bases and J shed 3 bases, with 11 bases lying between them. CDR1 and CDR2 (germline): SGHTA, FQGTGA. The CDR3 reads CASSLTGRDYTGELFF. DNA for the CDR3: TGTGCCAGCAGCTTAACGGGGCGGGATTACACCGGGGAGCTGTTTTTT.

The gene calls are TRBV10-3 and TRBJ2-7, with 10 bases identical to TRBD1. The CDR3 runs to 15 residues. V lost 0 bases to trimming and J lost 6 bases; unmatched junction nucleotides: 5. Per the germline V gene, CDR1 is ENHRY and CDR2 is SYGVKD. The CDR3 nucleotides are TGTGCCATCAGTGAGTCTGGGGACAGGGGATCCGAGCAGTACTTC. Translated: CAISESGDRGSEQYF.

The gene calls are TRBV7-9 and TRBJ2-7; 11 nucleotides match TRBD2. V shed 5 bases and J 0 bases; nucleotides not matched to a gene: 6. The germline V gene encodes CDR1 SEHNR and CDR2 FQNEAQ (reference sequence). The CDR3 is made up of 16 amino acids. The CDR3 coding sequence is TGTGCCAGCAGCCTTAGCGGGACTAGCGGCTCCTACGAGCAGTACTTC. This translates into CASSLSGTSGSYEQYF.